This T cell receptor beta chain stems from a study of T cells in Graves' hyperthyroidism and ophthalmopathy. General study points: Among thyroid clonotypes expanded above 0.001, most also appeared in blood.

This CDR3 contains 17 residues. Trimming took off 0 bases at V and 1 base at J, with 12 bases between the two ends. Germline assignment: CDR1 MNHNY and CDR2 SVGAGI (reference sequence). This clonotype was detected a few times. Its target is not known. RNA transcripts served as the template for amplifying TCR beta CDR3 regions. First-round RT-PCR with HTBI primers amplified the TCR CDR3 region. MiXCR, applied by TCRdb to the multiplex PCR reads, yields one record per CDR3 protein. There are some 380,000 distinct CDR3 sequences in the sample; less than 15% occur only once, and 20% lies in the top ten. Newly diagnosed hyperthyroidism, duration under 2 months, in patients aged 18 to 65. Any patient presenting with uncontrolled infection, other autoimmune disease, pregnancy or lactation was left out.

The chain carries TRBV6-6 and TRBJ2-2, with a possible D match to TRBD2 (6 bases). The TCR sequence derives from a man younger than 45 with Graves' hyperthyroidism that later progressed to Graves' ophthalmopathy. The specimen was blood. CDR3 region: CASSYSYGTLNTGELFF. CDR3 coding DNA: TGTGCCAGCAGTTACTCCTACGGGACTTTGAACACCGGGGAGCTGTTTTTT.